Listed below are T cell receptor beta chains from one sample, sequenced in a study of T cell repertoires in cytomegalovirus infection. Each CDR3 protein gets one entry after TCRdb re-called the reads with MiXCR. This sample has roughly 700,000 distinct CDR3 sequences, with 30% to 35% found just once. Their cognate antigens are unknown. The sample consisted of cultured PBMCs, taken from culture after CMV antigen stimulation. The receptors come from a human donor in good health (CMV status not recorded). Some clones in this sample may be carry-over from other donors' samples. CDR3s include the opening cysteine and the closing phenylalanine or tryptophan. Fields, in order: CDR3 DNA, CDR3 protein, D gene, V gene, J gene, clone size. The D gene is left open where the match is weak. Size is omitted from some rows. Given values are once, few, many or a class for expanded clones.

CDR3nt: TGTGCCAGCAGTCGACGGGACTCTGGACCCTTAGATACGCAGTATTTT; CDR3aa: CASSRRDSGPLDTQYF; d_gene: NA; v_gene: TRBV12-3/TRBV12-4; j_gene: TRBJ2-3; abundance: NA
CDR3nt: TGCAGCGTTGCCAGGGGACAGGGTGAAAAACTGTTTTTT; CDR3aa: CSVARGQGEKLFF; d_gene: TRBD1; v_gene: TRBV29-1; j_gene: TRBJ1-4; abundance: NA
CDR3nt: TGCGCCAGCAGCCAAGGACCCCTAGCGGGGGTTTACGAGCAGTACTTC; CDR3aa: CASSQGPLAGVYEQYF; d_gene: TRBD2; v_gene: TRBV4-1; j_gene: TRBJ2-7; abundance: few
CDR3nt: TGTGCCAGCAGCCCAGGGGGCGCGGGCACTGAAGCTTTCTTT; CDR3aa: CASSPGGAGTEAFF; d_gene: TRBD1; v_gene: TRBV6-6; j_gene: TRBJ1-1; abundance: many
CDR3nt: TGTGCCAGCAGCCCCGAAGTCGGAAAACGCGCCGACAATGAGCAGTTCTTC; CDR3aa: CASSPEVGKRADNEQFF; d_gene: NA; v_gene: TRBV7-9; j_gene: TRBJ2-1; abundance: NA
CDR3nt: TGTGCCAGCAGTCAGGCAGGGGTTGGGGCCGGGGAGCTGTTTTTT; CDR3aa: CASSQAGVGAGELFF; d_gene: NA; v_gene: TRBV28; j_gene: TRBJ2-2; abundance: NA
CDR3nt: TGTGCCAGCAGCTCTCCGACTACCGCCTACGAGCAGTACTTC; CDR3aa: CASSSPTTAYEQYF; d_gene: NA; v_gene: TRBV7-9; j_gene: TRBJ2-7; abundance: NA
CDR3nt: TGTGCCACCAGCATGGGCTTCTTGGATCAGCCCCAGCATTTT; CDR3aa: CATSMGFLDQPQHF; d_gene: NA; v_gene: TRBV15; j_gene: TRBJ1-5; abundance: NA
CDR3nt: TGTGCCAGCAGTGTCTCTCCCGACACAGATACGCAGTATTTT; CDR3aa: CASSVSPDTDTQYF; d_gene: NA; v_gene: TRBV2; j_gene: TRBJ2-3; abundance: few
CDR3nt: TGTGCCAGCAGCCCAACTACTACCAACACCGGGGAGCTGTTTTTT; CDR3aa: CASSPTTTNTGELFF; d_gene: NA; v_gene: TRBV7-9; j_gene: TRBJ2-2; abundance: NA
CDR3nt: TGTGCCAGCAGCATGGACAGGGTTAATTCACCCCTCCACTTT; CDR3aa: CASSMDRVNSPLHF; d_gene: TRBD1; v_gene: TRBV7-6; j_gene: TRBJ1-6; abundance: NA
CDR3nt: TGTGCCAGCAGCTTAGGGCCCGATTCACCCCTCCACTTT; CDR3aa: CASSLGPDSPLHF; d_gene: NA; v_gene: TRBV7-6; j_gene: TRBJ1-6; abundance: many
CDR3nt: TGTGCCAGCAGTTTATTGGTTACCAGCCCTGAAGCTTTCTTT; CDR3aa: CASSLLVTSPEAFF; d_gene: NA; v_gene: TRBV27; j_gene: TRBJ1-1; abundance: NA
CDR3nt: TGTGCCAGCAGCGGGGGGGGCGGGGAAGCTTTCTTT; CDR3aa: CASSGGGGEAFF; d_gene: NA; v_gene: TRBV3-1; j_gene: TRBJ1-1; abundance: NA
CDR3nt: TGCGCCAGCAGCCCCGGATGGGGTTTTGAAAACACTGAAGCTTTCTTT; CDR3aa: CASSPGWGFENTEAFF; d_gene: NA; v_gene: TRBV5-1; j_gene: TRBJ1-1; abundance: NA
CDR3nt: TGTGCCAGTAGTATAGACAGGGCGAGTCAGCCCCAGCATTTT; CDR3aa: CASSIDRASQPQHF; d_gene: NA; v_gene: TRBV19; j_gene: TRBJ1-5; abundance: NA
CDR3nt: TGTGCCAGCAGTCGCCACTCGACAGGGTTGCGAGAGCAGTACTTC; CDR3aa: CASSRHSTGLREQYF; d_gene: TRBD1; v_gene: TRBV28; j_gene: TRBJ2-7; abundance: few
CDR3nt: TGTGCCAGCAGCTTACGACAGCCCTTCCACACCTTC; CDR3aa: CASSLRQPFHTF; d_gene: NA; v_gene: TRBV7-2; j_gene: TRBJ1-2; abundance: many
CDR3nt: TGTGCCAGCAGTTACTCGGCGGGTCCAACTCAAGAGACCCAGTACTTC; CDR3aa: CASSYSAGPTQETQYF; d_gene: NA; v_gene: TRBV6-8; j_gene: TRBJ2-5; abundance: NA
CDR3nt: TGTGCCAGCAGCTCCTGGGGGTGGGGAACGGACACTGAAGCTTTCTTT; CDR3aa: CASSSWGWGTDTEAFF; d_gene: NA; v_gene: TRBV7-9; j_gene: TRBJ1-1; abundance: once
CDR3nt: TGCAGCGTGACTGACCTAAGGTCCGGATTAGCCAAAAACATTCAGTACTTC; CDR3aa: CSVTDLRSGLAKNIQYF; d_gene: NA; v_gene: TRBV29-1; j_gene: TRBJ2-4; abundance: NA
CDR3nt: TGCAGTGCTAGAGATAGTAGGGGGGCGAACACCGGGGAGCTGTTTTTT; CDR3aa: CSARDSRGANTGELFF; d_gene: NA; v_gene: TRBV20-1; j_gene: TRBJ2-2; abundance: NA
CDR3nt: TGTGCCAGCAGCTTAGCCGGCCCCTCCCTTGGAAACACCATATATTTT; CDR3aa: CASSLAGPSLGNTIYF; d_gene: NA; v_gene: TRBV7-2; j_gene: TRBJ1-3; abundance: many
CDR3nt: TGTGCCACCAGCCCCTTAGCGGGGACTCAAGAGACCCAGTACTTC; CDR3aa: CATSPLAGTQETQYF; d_gene: TRBD2; v_gene: TRBV15; j_gene: TRBJ2-5; abundance: few
CDR3nt: TGTGCCAGCAGCAACCTCCTCGACAGGGTGGATGAAAAACTGTTTTTT; CDR3aa: CASSNLLDRVDEKLFF; d_gene: TRBD1; v_gene: TRBV7-6; j_gene: TRBJ1-4; abundance: few
CDR3nt: TGTGCCAGTAGACAAGGACAGACCGATATGAACACTGAAGCTTTCTTT; CDR3aa: CASRQGQTDMNTEAFF; d_gene: NA; v_gene: TRBV19; j_gene: TRBJ1-1; abundance: NA
CDR3nt: TGTGCCAGCACTACTACTTCGGGGAGGGTGAACACAGATACGCAGTATTTT; CDR3aa: CASTTTSGRVNTDTQYF; d_gene: TRBD2; v_gene: TRBV12-3/TRBV12-4; j_gene: TRBJ2-3; abundance: few
CDR3nt: TGCAGTGCTAGAGAAGCGGCTAGCGGGAGCCAGGAGCAGTACTTC; CDR3aa: CSAREAASGSQEQYF; d_gene: TRBD2; v_gene: TRBV20-1; j_gene: TRBJ2-7; abundance: NA
CDR3nt: TGTGCCAGCAGTTTGTTCACCGGGACAGGGAGTTTCTATGGCTACACCTTC; CDR3aa: CASSLFTGTGSFYGYTF; d_gene: TRBD1; v_gene: TRBV28; j_gene: TRBJ1-2; abundance: NA
CDR3nt: TGTGCCAGCAGTGAACGAGGTTCTCAGCCCCAGCATTTT; CDR3aa: CASSERGSQPQHF; d_gene: NA; v_gene: TRBV6-1; j_gene: TRBJ1-5; abundance: NA
CDR3nt: TGTGCCAGCAGCTTAAGCGCCCACTGGGCCCAGCAGTACTTC; CDR3aa: CASSLSAHWAQQYF; d_gene: NA; v_gene: TRBV7-6; j_gene: TRBJ2-7; abundance: NA
CDR3nt: TGTGCCAGCAGTCCTGTCAGGGCTCCCGCCTACGAGCAGTACTTC; CDR3aa: CASSPVRAPAYEQYF; d_gene: NA; v_gene: TRBV27; j_gene: TRBJ2-7; abundance: NA
CDR3nt: TGTGCCAGCAGCTTTATCGGGGACATCACAGATACGCAGTATTTT; CDR3aa: CASSFIGDITDTQYF; d_gene: NA; v_gene: TRBV11-2; j_gene: TRBJ2-3; abundance: NA
CDR3nt: TGTGCCAGCAGTTACTCGCTTGGGGGGCTGGTGGCCGGGGAGCTGTTTTTT; CDR3aa: CASSYSLGGLVAGELFF; d_gene: NA; v_gene: TRBV6-2/TRBV6-3; j_gene: TRBJ2-2; abundance: NA
CDR3nt: TGCAGTGCTATCGACAGAGGCTCGAATGAAAAACTGTTTTTT; CDR3aa: CSAIDRGSNEKLFF; d_gene: NA; v_gene: TRBV20-1; j_gene: TRBJ1-4; abundance: NA
CDR3nt: TGTGCCAGCAGCTACGGAGGAGGGGTTTACAATGAGCAGTTCTTC; CDR3aa: CASSYGGGVYNEQFF; d_gene: NA; v_gene: TRBV7-2; j_gene: TRBJ2-1; abundance: few
CDR3nt: TGTGCCAGCAGCTTAGCGGGAACCTCTGGGGCCAACGTCCTGACTTTC; CDR3aa: CASSLAGTSGANVLTF; d_gene: NA; v_gene: TRBV7-2; j_gene: TRBJ2-6; abundance: NA
CDR3nt: TGTGCCAGCAGCTTAGAGAGACAGGGTGGAAAGACCCAGTACTTC; CDR3aa: CASSLERQGGKTQYF; d_gene: TRBD1; v_gene: TRBV7-9; j_gene: TRBJ2-5; abundance: few
CDR3nt: TGTGCCAGCAGTCCTACCGGGGGGGCGGATAATACGCAGTATTTT; CDR3aa: CASSPTGGADNTQYF; d_gene: TRBD2; v_gene: TRBV12-3/TRBV12-4; j_gene: TRBJ2-3; abundance: NA
CDR3nt: TGTGCCAGCTCACTAGGTGGACTACCTTACTACGAGCAGTACTTC; CDR3aa: CASSLGGLPYYEQYF; d_gene: NA; v_gene: TRBV18; j_gene: TRBJ2-7; abundance: few
CDR3nt: TGTGCCAGCAGCCGATCCGGGACTAGCGGCACCTACGAGCAGTACTTC; CDR3aa: CASSRSGTSGTYEQYF; d_gene: TRBD2; v_gene: TRBV6-6; j_gene: TRBJ2-7; abundance: few
CDR3nt: TGTGCCAGCAGACCGGGACAGGGTAGAGAGACCCAGTACTTC; CDR3aa: CASRPGQGRETQYF; d_gene: TRBD1; v_gene: TRBV6-1; j_gene: TRBJ2-5; abundance: few
CDR3nt: TGTGCCAGCAGCTTAGCGCGGGAAACTGAAGCTTTCTTT; CDR3aa: CASSLARETEAFF; d_gene: NA; v_gene: TRBV7-2; j_gene: TRBJ1-1; abundance: few
CDR3nt: TGTGCCAGCAGCTTGGAGGGAGCAGATACGCAGTATTTT; CDR3aa: CASSLEGADTQYF; d_gene: NA; v_gene: TRBV7-2; j_gene: TRBJ2-3; abundance: many
CDR3nt: TGTGCCACCAGTGAGGCTCAGGGAGGGTCCAATCAGCCCCAGCATTTT; CDR3aa: CATSEAQGGSNQPQHF; d_gene: NA; v_gene: TRBV24-1; j_gene: TRBJ1-5; abundance: few
CDR3nt: TGTGCCAGCAGTGAAGAGGGCGGGGGGCCACACAATGAGCAGTTCTTC; CDR3aa: CASSEEGGGPHNEQFF; d_gene: TRBD2; v_gene: TRBV6-1; j_gene: TRBJ2-1; abundance: few